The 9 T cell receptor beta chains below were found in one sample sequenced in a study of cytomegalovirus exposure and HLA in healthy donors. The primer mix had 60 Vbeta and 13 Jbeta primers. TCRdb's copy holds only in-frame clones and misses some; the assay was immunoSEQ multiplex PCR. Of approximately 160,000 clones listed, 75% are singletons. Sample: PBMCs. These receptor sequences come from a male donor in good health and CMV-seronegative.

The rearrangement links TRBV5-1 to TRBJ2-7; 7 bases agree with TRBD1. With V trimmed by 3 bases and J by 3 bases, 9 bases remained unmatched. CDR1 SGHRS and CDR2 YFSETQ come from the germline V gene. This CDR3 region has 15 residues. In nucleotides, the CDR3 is TGCGCCAGCAGCTACACTATGGGACAGATCTACGAGCAGTACTTC. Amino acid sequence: CASSYTMGQIYEQYF.

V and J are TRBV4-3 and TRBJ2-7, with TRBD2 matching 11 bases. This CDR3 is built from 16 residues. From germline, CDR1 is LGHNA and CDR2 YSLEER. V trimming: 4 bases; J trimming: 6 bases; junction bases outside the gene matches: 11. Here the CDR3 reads CASSPGFTSGRGEQYF. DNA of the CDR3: TGCGCCAGCAGCCCAGGCTTCACTAGCGGGAGAGGCGAGCAGTACTTC.

DNA for the CDR3: TGCGCCAGTTTCGGAGGAATGAACACTGAAGCTTTCTTT. The encoded protein is CASFGGMNTEAFF. This rearrangement joins TRBV5-1 to TRBJ1-1; no clear D. The germline gives CDR1 SGHRS, CDR2 YFSETQ. V lost 8 bases and J 0 bases, leaving 11 bases between the germline ends. The CDR3 totals 13 residues.

The CDR3 loop reads CASSLMGTGRNEQFF. DNA of the CDR3: TGTGCCAGCAGCTTAATGGGGACAGGCCGCAATGAGCAGTTCTTC. V gene TRBV7-3 combines with J gene TRBJ2-1, with 8 bases identical to TRBD1. This CDR3 has 15 amino acids. V lost 1 base and J lost 6; bases outside the gene matches: 5. Germline lookup yields CDR1 SGHTA and CDR2 FQGTGA.

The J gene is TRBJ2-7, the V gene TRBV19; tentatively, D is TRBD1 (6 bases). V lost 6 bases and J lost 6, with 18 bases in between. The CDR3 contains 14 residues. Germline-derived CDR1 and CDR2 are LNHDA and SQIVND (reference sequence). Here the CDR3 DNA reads TGTGCCAGTAGCCCTACAGGGACGAATCGCGAGCAGTACTTC. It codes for CASSPTGTNREQYF. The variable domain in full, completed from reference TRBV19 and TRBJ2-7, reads DGGITQSPKYLFRKEGQNVTLSCEQNLNHDAMYWYRQDPGQGLRLIYYSQIVNDFQKGDIAEGYSVSREKKESFPLTVTSAQKNPTAFYLCASSPTGTNREQYFGPGTRLTVT.

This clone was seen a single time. CDR3 protein: CASSFGTGANVLTF. The DNA of the CDR3 is TGTGCCAGCAGCTTCGGGACTGGGGCCAACGTCCTGACTTTC. This chain uses TRBV7-6 with TRBJ2-6, with D possibly matching TRBD2 (5 bases). Trimming stripped 3 bases from V and 2 bases from J, with 5 bases between. Germline V gene lookup returns CDR1 SGHVS and CDR2 FNYEAQ. The CDR3 has 14 residues. Full variable domain (remainder filled in from reference TRBV7-6 and TRBJ2-6): GAGVSQSPRYKVTKRGQDVALRCDPISGHVSLYWYRQALGQGPEFLTYFNYEAQQDKSGLPNDRFSAERPEGSISTLTIQRTEQRDSAMYRCASSFGTGANVLTFGAGSRLTVL.

CDR3 loop: CASSNQAGAPYEQYF. CDR3 nucleotides: TGTGCCAGCAGCAACCAGGCGGGAGCTCCCTACGAGCAGTACTTC. The rearrangement uses TRBV6-5 and TRBJ2-7, with 7 bases fitting TRBD2. Losses at the gene ends were 6 bases for V and 2 bases for J; bases not matched to a gene: 10. The CDR3 loop spans 15 amino acids. The V gene's germline CDR1 is MNHEY and CDR2 SVGAGI.

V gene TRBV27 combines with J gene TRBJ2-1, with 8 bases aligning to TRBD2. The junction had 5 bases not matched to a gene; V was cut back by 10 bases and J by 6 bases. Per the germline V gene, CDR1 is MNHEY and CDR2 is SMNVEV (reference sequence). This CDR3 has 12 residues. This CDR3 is CATSGTSNEQFF. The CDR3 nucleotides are TGTGCCACATCCGGGACTAGCAATGAGCAGTTCTTC.

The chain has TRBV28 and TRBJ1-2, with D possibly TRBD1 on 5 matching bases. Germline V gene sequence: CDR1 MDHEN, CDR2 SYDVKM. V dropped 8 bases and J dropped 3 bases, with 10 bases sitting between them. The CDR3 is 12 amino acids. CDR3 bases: TGTGCCAGCTCTGTACAGGACTATGGCTACACCTTC. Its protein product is CASSVQDYGYTF.